This T cell receptor beta chain was sequenced for a study of T cell responses to AZD1222 COVID-19 vaccine. The protocol was immunoSEQ multiplex PCR, while the TCRdb copy is restricted to in-frame clones and leaves out a portion. The repertoire consists of approximately 150,000 clones, with 80% to 95% occurring once and the leading ten covering around 2.5%. About this clone: Antigen: not known.

General study findings and limits: Two AZD1222 administrations were followed by greater Spike-specific TCR breadth and depth. Clonal diversity was possibly underestimated, and the donors were mostly white British, with more females.

The CDR3 runs to 15 residues. The receptor comes from an adult in good health. The chain is built from TRBV1 and TRBJ2-1; TRBD1, the D gene given by the table, was not confirmed from the DNA. TRBV1 is flagged as a pseudogene. Sequenced here: peripheral blood, sampled on day 0 of AZD1222 vaccination. The CDR3: CTSSQGQGLYNEQFF. For the CDR3, the DNA is TGCACCAGCAGCCAAGGACAGGGCCTCTACAATGAGCAGTTCTTC.